This passage covers 2 T cell receptor beta chains from one sample sequenced in a study of OX40 agonist ivuxolimab in advanced cancers. The assay was immunoSEQ multiplex PCR, and TCRdb's table has in-frame clones only and misses some. The table shows roughly 60,000 clones, with around 89% occurring only once. This specimen was CD4+ or CD8+ T cells sorted from blood, taken in a trial of the OX40 agonist ivuxolimab. These receptors were obtained from an adult with an advanced solid tumor such as melanoma, head and neck, liver or kidney cancer.

The chain is built from TRBV7-6 and TRBJ2-5, with D perhaps TRBD1 (5 bases). This CDR3 comprises 14 residues. The V gene lost 1 base and the J gene lost 5 bases, with 11 bases spanning the gap. The germline V gene has CDR1 SGHVS and CDR2 FNYEAQ. The CDR3 DNA is TGTGCCAGCAGCTTAGGCAGGGATGGGGAGACCCAGTACTTC. It is translated as CASSLGRDGETQYF. The full variable domain, rest sourced from reference TRBV7-6 and TRBJ2-5, is GAGVSQSPRYKVTKRGQDVALRCDPISGHVSLYWYRQALGQGPEFLTYFNYEAQQDKSGLPNDRFSAERPEGSISTLTIQRTEQRDSAMYRCASSLGRDGETQYFGPGTRLLVL.

CDR3 nucleotides: TGTGCCAGCATTTGGTGGGGGCGGGTCACTGAAGCTTTCTTT. It specifies CASIWWGRVTEAFF. The J gene is TRBJ1-1, the V gene TRBV6-1; weak D call: TRBD1 (6 bases). The germline V gene encodes CDR1 MNHNS and CDR2 SASEGT. V lost 7 bases and J lost 4, with 16 bases in between. CDR3 length: 14 residues.